Listed below are T cell receptor beta chains from one sample, sequenced in a study of cytomegalovirus exposure and HLA in healthy donors. Sequencing was performed with immunoSEQ multiplex PCR; in TCRdb, only in-frame clones are kept and a portion is missing. The sample has 100,000 to 150,000 clones. Sequencing input: PBMCs. These receptors were collected from a woman aged 35 to 49 in good health and CMV-seropositive. The CDR3 runs from the conserved cysteine through the conserved F or W. The D gene is left open where the match is weak.

d_call	j_call	v_call	cdr3_aa	cdr3_nt
TRBD1	TRBJ2-5	TRBV19	CASSKDREETQYF	TGTGCCAGTAGTAAGGACAGGGAGGAGACCCAGTACTTC
-	TRBJ1-1	TRBV10-3	CAISESRTVSEAFF	TGTGCCATCAGTGAGTCGAGGACAGTCTCTGAAGCTTTCTTT
-	TRBJ2-7	TRBV5-1	CASSFGRDSYEQYF	TGCGCCAGCAGCTTTGGACGGGATTCCTACGAGCAGTACTTC
TRBD2	TRBJ2-7	TRBV7-3	CASSKGGTGLAGAGEQYF	TGTGCCAGCAGCAAAGGGGGGACTGGACTAGCGGGAGCCGGCGAGCAGTACTTC
-	TRBJ2-7	TRBV7-2	CASSPGLGGGPGEQYF	TGTGCCAGCAGCCCCGGACTAGGGGGAGGGCCCGGGGAGCAGTACTTC
-	TRBJ1-6	TRBV6-5	CASSYGQRSYNSPLHF	TGTGCCAGCAGTTATGGGCAACGCTCCTATAATTCACCCCTCCACTTT
TRBD2	TRBJ2-1	TRBV18	CASSPLAGAGNEQFF	TGTGCCAGCTCACCACTAGCGGGAGCGGGCAATGAGCAGTTCTTC
TRBD2	TRBJ2-1	TRBV28	CASSSQQPGLEYNEQFF	TGTGCCAGCAGTTCGCAACAACCGGGACTAGAATACAATGAGCAGTTCTTC
-	TRBJ1-1	TRBV28	CATKGQGSGTEAFF	TGTGCCACGAAGGGGCAGGGGAGTGGCACTGAAGCTTTCTTT
TRBD2	TRBJ2-3	TRBV30	CASGLAGGSVTDTQYF	TGTGCCTCCGGACTAGCGGGAGGTAGTGTCACAGATACGCAGTATTTT
TRBD1	TRBJ2-7	TRBV9	CASSPAPGGYEQYF	TGTGCCAGCAGCCCCGCCCCAGGGGGCTACGAGCAGTACTTC
-	TRBJ2-5	TRBV5-1	CASSHSRGQETQYF	TGCGCCAGCAGCCATTCCAGGGGCCAAGAGACCCAGTACTTC
-	TRBJ2-1	TRBV6-6	CASSVTRGLDEQFF	TGTGCCAGCAGTGTGACTAGGGGTTTGGATGAGCAGTTCTTC
-	TRBJ2-7	TRBV29-1	CSVVPGSSYEQYF	TGCAGCGTTGTTCCAGGAAGCTCCTACGAGCAGTACTTC
TRBD2	TRBJ2-4	TRBV5-1	CASSTGTSGSRYIQYF	TGCGCCAGCAGTACCGGGACTAGCGGGAGTCGATACATTCAGTACTTC
-	TRBJ1-5	TRBV2	CASRDERQINQPQHF	TGTGCCAGCAGGGATGAAAGACAGATTAATCAGCCCCAGCATTTT
-	TRBJ1-5	TRBV5-6	CASSLWGANQPQHF	TGTGCCAGCAGCTTGTGGGGCGCTAATCAGCCCCAGCATTTT
TRBD1	TRBJ1-4	TRBV13	CASSWRGLEEKLFF	TGTGCCAGCAGCTGGAGGGGGCTGGAAGAAAAACTGTTTTTT
TRBD1	TRBJ1-2	TRBV5-1	CASSYGQGGYGYTF	TGCGCCAGCAGCTACGGACAGGGGGGCTATGGCTACACCTTC
-	TRBJ1-1	TRBV9	CASSVGHRSNTEAFF	TGTGCCAGCAGCGTAGGGCACAGGAGTAACACTGAAGCTTTCTTT
-	TRBJ2-7	TRBV16	CASSQTRQIPYEQYF	TGTGCCAGCAGCCAAACGCGACAGATACCCTACGAGCAGTACTTC
-	TRBJ2-5	TRBV7-6	CASSSQGETQYF	TGTGCCAGCAGCTCCCAGGGGGAGACCCAGTACTTC
-	TRBJ2-5	TRBV5-1	CASSLGGEFRQETQYF	TGCGCCAGCAGCTTGGGCGGGGAGTTCCGTCAAGAGACCCAGTACTTC
-	TRBJ2-1	TRBV6-6	CASSYSSGDEQFF	TGTGCCAGCAGTTACTCCAGCGGCGATGAGCAGTTCTTC
TRBD2	TRBJ2-3	TRBV11-2	CASSFSAGSTDTQYF	TGTGCCAGCAGCTTTTCAGCGGGGTCGACGGATACGCAGTATTTT
TRBD1	TRBJ2-5	TRBV2	CASSTGTGGRGETQYF	TGTGCCAGCAGCACCGGGACAGGGGGCCGTGGAGAGACCCAGTACTTC
TRBD2	TRBJ2-7	TRBV5-1	CASSPGLAGGVYEQYF	TGCGCCAGCAGCCCGGGACTAGCGGGAGGGGTCTACGAGCAGTACTTC
TRBD1	TRBJ2-7	TRBV29-1	CSVERDRPYEQYF	TGCAGCGTTGAAAGGGACAGGCCCTACGAGCAGTACTTC
-	TRBJ1-1	TRBV7-3	CASSLRGGEGTEAFF	TGTGCCAGCAGCTTACGCGGAGGGGAGGGTACTGAAGCTTTCTTT
TRBD1	TRBJ2-7	TRBV2	CATNRRDRTHEQYF	TGTGCCACCAACCGCCGGGACAGGACCCACGAGCAGTACTTC
-	TRBJ2-7	TRBV2	CASRYDRLLTYEQYF	TGTGCCAGCAGGTACGACAGGCTTCTTACCTACGAGCAGTACTTC
TRBD1	TRBJ1-4	TRBV5-1	CASSLQGGEEKLFF	TGCGCCAGCAGCTTGCAGGGGGGAGAAGAAAAACTGTTTTTT
TRBD1	TRBJ1-5	TRBV28	CASSEQGARQPQHF	TGTGCCAGCAGTGAACAGGGGGCGCGACAGCCCCAGCATTTT
TRBD2	TRBJ2-3	TRBV6-4	CASSDRAGATDTQYF	TGTGCCAGCAGTGACCGAGCGGGAGCCACAGATACGCAGTATTTT
TRBD1	TRBJ1-2	TRBV5-4	CASTRDSTNYGYTF	TGTGCCAGCACTAGGGACAGCACCAACTATGGCTACACCTTC
-	TRBJ2-6	TRBV14	CASSQDPGAGANVLTF	TGTGCCAGCAGCCAAGATCCGGGGGCTGGGGCCAACGTCCTGACTTTC
-	TRBJ1-1	TRBV29-1	CSVGVAGTEAFF	TGCAGCGTTGGGGTGGCAGGGACAGAAGCTTTCTTT